These 4 T cell receptor beta chains share one sample of origin, sequenced in a study of regulatory T cells in long-lasting Graves disease. The time point is: newly diagnosed GD, antithyroid drugs for less than 3 months. Generation of the TCR library employed RNA extracted from PBMCs. Building of the TCR beta libraries involved iRepertoire HTBI primers and Arm-PCR of CDR3 regions. MiXCR, applied by TCRdb to the multiplex PCR reads, yields one record per CDR3 protein. The sample consists of 400,000 to 450,000 distinct CDR3 sequences, about 17% of them appearing once. The sample was also linked to a second study, of T cells in Graves' hyperthyroidism and ophthalmopathy.

The sample was peripheral blood mononuclear cells (PBMCs), taken at new diagnosis, from a patient treated with antithyroid drugs. These TCRs come from a woman aged 30 to 39 with Graves disease.

There are many counts of this clonotype. This rearrangement joins TRBV7-9 to TRBJ2-5; D is perhaps TRBD2 (5 bases). The CDR3 is 14 amino acids. V lost 5 bases and J 1 base, leaving 11 bases between the germline ends. Germline V gene data show CDR1 as SEHNR and CDR2 as FQNEAQ (reference sequence). The CDR3 DNA reads as TGTGCCAGCAGCGATATAGGGAGCCAAGAGACCCAGTACTTC. Translating gives CASSDIGSQETQYF.

The genes are TRBV4-1 and TRBJ2-7; the match to TRBD1 covers 7 bases. This CDR3 is 17 amino acids long. CDR1 MGHRA and CDR2 YSYEKL come from the germline V gene. J was trimmed by 1 base and V by 1 base; bases with no gene match: 10. The CDR3 is CASSQASRQGYSYEQYF. As DNA, the CDR3 is TGCGCCAGCAGCCAAGCGAGCCGACAGGGTTATTCCTACGAGCAGTACTTC.

Note on this clonotype: Since a much larger clone is just one base distant, this may be a read error. This chain links TRBV13 with TRBJ2-2; TRBD2 aligns across 9 bases. Germline V gene lookup returns CDR1 PRHDT and CDR2 FYEKMQ (reference sequence). The CDR3 is 17 amino acids. The CDR3 region has the DNA TGTACCAGCAGCCCGAGGGCTAGCGGGACCTTATCGGGGGAGCTGTTTTTT. It codes for CTSSPRASGTLSGELFF. The full variable domain, its missing parts supplied by reference TRBV13 and TRBJ2-2, is AAGVIQSPRHLIKEKRETATLKCYPIPRHDTVYWYQQGPGQDPQFLISFYEKMQSDKGSIPDRFSAQQFSDYHSELNMSSLELGDSALYFCTSSPRASGTLSGELFFGEGSRLTVL.

V and J are TRBV4-1 and TRBJ2-1; the match to TRBD2 covers 12 bases. This CDR3 is built from 18 residues. The junction had 11 bases not matched to a gene; V was cut back by 1 base and J by 7 bases. CDR1 and CDR2 from the germline V gene are MGHRA and YSYEKL. CDR3 DNA: TGCGCCAGCAGCCAAGGCGCTAGCGGGAGGGCTCATATGAATGAGCAGTTCTTC. Residues: CASSQGASGRAHMNEQFF.